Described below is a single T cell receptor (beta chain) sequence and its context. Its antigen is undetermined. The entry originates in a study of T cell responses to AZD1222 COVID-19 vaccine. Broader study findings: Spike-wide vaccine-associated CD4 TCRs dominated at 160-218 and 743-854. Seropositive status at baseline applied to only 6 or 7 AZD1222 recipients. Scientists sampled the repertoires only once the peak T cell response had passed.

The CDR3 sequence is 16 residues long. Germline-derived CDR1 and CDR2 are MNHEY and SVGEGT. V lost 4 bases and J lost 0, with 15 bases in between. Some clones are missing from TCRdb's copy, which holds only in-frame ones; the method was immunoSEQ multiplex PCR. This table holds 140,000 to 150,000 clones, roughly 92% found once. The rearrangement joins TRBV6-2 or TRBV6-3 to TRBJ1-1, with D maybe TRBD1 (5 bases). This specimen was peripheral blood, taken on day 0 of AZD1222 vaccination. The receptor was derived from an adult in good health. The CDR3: CASSSGPNSMNTEAFF. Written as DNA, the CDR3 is TGTGCCAGCAGTTCGGGGCCAAACTCTATGAACACTGAAGCTTTCTTT.